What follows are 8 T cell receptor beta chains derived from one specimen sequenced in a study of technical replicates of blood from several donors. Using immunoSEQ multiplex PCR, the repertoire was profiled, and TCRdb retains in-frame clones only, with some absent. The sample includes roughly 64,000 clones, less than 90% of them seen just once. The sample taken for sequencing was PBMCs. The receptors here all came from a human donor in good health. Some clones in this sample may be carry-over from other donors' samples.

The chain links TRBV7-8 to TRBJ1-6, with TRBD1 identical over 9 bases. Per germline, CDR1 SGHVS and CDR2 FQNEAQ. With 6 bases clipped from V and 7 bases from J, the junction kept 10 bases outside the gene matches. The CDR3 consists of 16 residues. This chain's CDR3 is CASSLQPGQGNSPLHF. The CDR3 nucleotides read TGTGCCAGCAGTTTGCAACCGGGACAGGGAAATTCACCCCTCCACTTT. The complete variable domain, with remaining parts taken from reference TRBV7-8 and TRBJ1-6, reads GAGVSQSPRYKVAKRGQDVALRCDPISGHVSLFWYQQALGQGPEFLTYFQNEAQLDKSGLPSDRFFAERPEGSVSTLKIQRTQQEDSAVYLCASSLQPGQGNSPLHFGNGTRLTVT.

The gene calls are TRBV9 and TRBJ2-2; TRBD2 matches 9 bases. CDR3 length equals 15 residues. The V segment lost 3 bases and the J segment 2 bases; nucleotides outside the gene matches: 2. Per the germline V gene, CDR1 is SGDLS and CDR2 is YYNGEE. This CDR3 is CASSALAGNTGELFF. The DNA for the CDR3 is TGTGCCAGCAGCGCCCTAGCGGGAAACACCGGGGAGCTGTTTTTT.

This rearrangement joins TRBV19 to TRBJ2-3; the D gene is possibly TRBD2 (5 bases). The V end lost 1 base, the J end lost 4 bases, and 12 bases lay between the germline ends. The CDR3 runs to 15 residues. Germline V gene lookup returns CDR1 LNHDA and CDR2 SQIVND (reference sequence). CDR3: CASSIGRLGADTQYF. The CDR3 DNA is TGTGCCAGTAGTATAGGGCGGTTGGGAGCAGATACGCAGTATTTT.

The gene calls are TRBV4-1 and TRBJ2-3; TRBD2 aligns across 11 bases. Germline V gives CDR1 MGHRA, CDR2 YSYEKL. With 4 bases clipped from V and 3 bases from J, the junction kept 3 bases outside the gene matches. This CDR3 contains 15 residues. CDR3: CASSPTSGSTDTQYF. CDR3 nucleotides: TGCGCCAGCAGCCCTACTAGCGGGAGTACAGATACGCAGTATTTT.

The CDR3: CASSGDRSYNEQFF. As DNA, the CDR3 is TGTGCCAGCAGTGGAGATCGTTCCTACAATGAGCAGTTCTTC. The V call is TRBV2, the J call TRBJ2-1; D not resolved. Trimming removed 4 bases at V and 1 base at J, with 8 bases between. Per the germline V gene, CDR1 is SNHLY and CDR2 is FYNNEI. This CDR3 has 14 residues.

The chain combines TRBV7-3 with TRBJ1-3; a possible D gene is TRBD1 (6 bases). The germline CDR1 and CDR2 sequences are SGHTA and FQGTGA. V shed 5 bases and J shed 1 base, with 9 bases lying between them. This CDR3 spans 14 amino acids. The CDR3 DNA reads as TGTGCCAGCAGCCGGGGGGCTTCTGGAAACACCATATATTTT. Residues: CASSRGASGNTIYF.

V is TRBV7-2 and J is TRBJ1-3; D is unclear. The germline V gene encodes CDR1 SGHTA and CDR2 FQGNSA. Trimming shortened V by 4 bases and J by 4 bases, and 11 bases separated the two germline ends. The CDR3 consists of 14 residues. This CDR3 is CASSSPDSGNTIYF. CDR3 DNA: TGTGCCAGCAGCTCACCAGATTCGGGAAACACCATATATTTT.

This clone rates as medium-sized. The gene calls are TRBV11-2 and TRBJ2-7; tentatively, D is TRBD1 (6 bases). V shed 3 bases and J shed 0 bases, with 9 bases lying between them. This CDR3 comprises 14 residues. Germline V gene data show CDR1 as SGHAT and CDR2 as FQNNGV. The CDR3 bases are TGTGCCAGCAGCTTTCGGGACATCTCCTACGAGCAGTACTTC. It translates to CASSFRDISYEQYF. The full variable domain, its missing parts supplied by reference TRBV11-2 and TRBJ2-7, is EAGVAQSPRYKIIEKRQSVAFWCNPISGHATLYWYQQILGQGPKLLIQFQNNGVVDDSQLPKDRFSAERLKGVDSTLKIQPAKLEDSAVYLCASSFRDISYEQYFGPGTRLTVT.